What follows are 22 T cell receptor beta chains derived from one specimen sequenced in a study of beta chain features in type 1 diabetes. Whole-study findings and limits: Significant though moderate, a shortening of TCRB CDR3s appeared in all four CD4+ subsets of Type 1 diabetes patients.

TCRB transcripts that were expressed got sequenced, as all of the isolated RNA had been reverse transcribed. The data were produced by immunoSEQ multiplex PCR, yet TCRdb's version contains in-frame clones alone and is incomplete. Altogether about 650,000 clones are present, around 12% being singletons, with the ten largest covering 0.095% to 0.15%. Their antigens are not known. The source material was naive CD4+ T cells from blood. These receptor sequences come from a man younger than 45 with type 1 diabetes.

This clone was recorded a few times. CDR3 nucleotides: TGTGCCAGCAGCTTTCAGGGACCCACCGAGCAGTACTTC. This gives the protein CASSFQGPTEQYF. The chain couples TRBV11-2 to TRBJ2-7; D tentatively fits TRBD1 or TRBD2 (5 bases each). The V and J ends lost 3 bases and 6 bases respectively, with 12 bases between them. The CDR3 extends over 13 amino acids. Germline assignment: CDR1 SGHAT and CDR2 FQNNGV.

The chain links TRBV9 to TRBJ1-3; no reliable D call. Germline-derived CDR1 and CDR2 are SGDLS and YYNGEE. The CDR3 spans 13 residues. Trimming stripped 7 bases from V and 0 bases from J, with 8 bases between. CDR3 protein: CASEANSGNTIYF. CDR3 DNA sequence: TGTGCCAGCGAGGCCAACTCTGGAAACACCATATATTTT.

This sequence joins TRBV30 and TRBJ1-5; 8 bases align to TRBD1. Looked up from germline, CDR1 is GTSNPN and CDR2 is SVGIG (reference sequence). The CDR3 runs 14 residues. V dropped 5 bases and J dropped 0; count of bases not matched to a gene: 3. CDR3 loop: CAWGTGDSNQPQHF. CDR3 bases: TGTGCCTGGGGGACAGGAGATAGCAATCAGCCCCAGCATTTT.

This clone was picked up a small number of times. The V and J genes are TRBV5-1 and TRBJ2-7; D uncertain. The CDR3 sequence is 14 residues long. With 2 bases removed from V and 5 bases from J, the gap between germline ends came to 14 bases. CDR1 and CDR2 (germline): SGHRS, YFSETQ. As DNA, the CDR3 is TGCGCCAGCAGCTTTGGGCAGAAGCAGGACGAGCAGTACTTC. It codes for CASSFGQKQDEQYF.

This clone has more than one count but fewer than ten. The chain carries TRBV6-4 and TRBJ2-1; D is perhaps TRBD1 or TRBD2 (5 bases each). CDR1 MRHNA and CDR2 SNTAGT come from the germline V gene. The CDR3 contains 14 residues. The germline V and J ends were trimmed by 6 bases and 6 bases, with 15 bases remaining between them. The CDR3 DNA sequence: TGTGCCAGCAGCTCCGGGACCCCGTCCAATGAGCAGTTCTTC. Encoded protein: CASSSGTPSNEQFF.

This sequence joins TRBV4-3 and TRBJ2-2; possibly TRBD1 or TRBD2 for D (5 bases each). The CDR3 totals 15 residues. In germline, CDR1 is LGHNA, CDR2 YSLEER. Trimming stripped 4 bases from V and 6 bases from J, with 15 bases between. CDR3 region: CASSPLTGRAGELFF. The DNA of the CDR3 is TGCGCCAGCAGCCCACTCACGGGGCGCGCCGGGGAGCTGTTTTTT.

There are a few counts of this clone. This sequence joins TRBV5-4 and TRBJ1-4; D is possibly TRBD1 (6 bases). V dropped 4 bases and J dropped 7 bases, with 26 bases sitting between them. The CDR3 loop spans 18 amino acids. Germline V gene lookup returns CDR1 SGHNT and CDR2 YYREEE (reference sequence). The DNA for the CDR3 is TGTGCCAGCAGCGCGCGGCGGGGGGGCACTCCCGAACTTGAAAAACTGTTTTTT. Its protein product is CASSARRGGTPELEKLFF.

V and J are TRBV5-1 and TRBJ2-5; unclear D gene. CDR3 length: 16 amino acids. Germline V gene lookup returns CDR1 SGHRS and CDR2 YFSETQ. The germline V and J ends were trimmed by 0 bases and 1 base, with 13 bases remaining between them. CDR3 DNA: TGCGCCAGCAGCTTGGGAGCCAAGACTTCCCAAGAGACCCAGTACTTC. Protein product: CASSLGAKTSQETQYF.

The genes are TRBV2 and TRBJ1-5, with TRBD1 matching 8 bases. Germline V gives CDR1 SNHLY, CDR2 FYNNEI. The CDR3 is 15 amino acids. Trimming at V came to 5 bases and at J to 4 bases, leaving 7 bases not matched to a gene. CDR3 nucleotides: TGTGCCAGCAGTTTGGACAGGGTAGGGAATCAGCCCCAGCATTTT. Translated: CASSLDRVGNQPQHF.

In its sample, this clone was seen a few times. V usage is TRBV9 and J usage is TRBJ2-5, with D possibly called TRBD1 or TRBD2 (5 bases each). Germline loops: CDR1 SGDLS, CDR2 YYNGEE. Deletions cut 6 bases from V and 7 bases from J, with 13 bases between. This CDR3 spans 12 amino acids. The CDR3, as DNA: TGTGCCAGCAACTCGGGGCCTGGGACCCAGTACTTC. Its translation: CASNSGPGTQYF.

The chain joins TRBV28 to TRBJ2-2; no reliable D call. The V gene lost 4 bases and the J gene lost 0 bases, with 15 bases spanning the gap. There are 17 residues in the CDR3. Per the germline V gene, CDR1 is MDHEN and CDR2 is SYDVKM. This CDR3 is CASSSIQDQSNTGELFF. The CDR3 nucleotides read TGTGCCAGCAGTTCCATCCAGGACCAGTCGAACACCGGGGAGCTGTTTTTT.

The V and J genes are TRBV9 and TRBJ2-3, with 9 positions matching TRBD1. V was clipped by 2 bases and J by 5 bases; unmatched bases: 9. CDR3 length: 16 residues. The germline V gene has CDR1 SGDLS and CDR2 YYNGEE. The CDR3 region is CASSVAPTGGQDTQYF. The CDR3 coding sequence is TGTGCCAGCAGCGTTGCCCCGACAGGGGGTCAAGATACGCAGTATTTT.

The chain combines TRBV2 with TRBJ2-1; 10 bases line up with TRBD2. Germline lookup yields CDR1 SNHLY and CDR2 FYNNEI. Unmatched junction bases numbered 3, after V lost 6 bases and J lost 7 bases. The CDR3 sequence is 13 residues long. The chain's CDR3 is CASRGLAWNEQFF. CDR3 nucleotide sequence: TGTGCCAGCAGGGGACTAGCGTGGAATGAGCAGTTCTTC.

V gene TRBV19 combines with J gene TRBJ2-5; D is perhaps TRBD1 (6 bases). V was cut by 6 bases and J by 1 base, with 12 bases left in between. Germline lookup yields CDR1 LNHDA and CDR2 SQIVND (reference sequence). The CDR3 loop spans 14 amino acids. CDR3 DNA: TGTGCCAGTAGAAGCGAACAGGGCCAAGAGACCCAGTACTTC. Its protein is CASRSEQGQETQYF.

The chain's CDR3 is CASSLWNRSYGYTF. The CDR3 DNA is TGCGCCAGCAGCTTATGGAACCGCTCCTATGGCTACACCTTC. This rearrangement joins TRBV5-1 to TRBJ1-2, with D unclear. Per the germline V gene, CDR1 is SGHRS and CDR2 is YFSETQ. The CDR3 totals 14 residues. Trimming shortened V by 2 bases and J by 4 bases, and 12 bases separated the two germline ends.

This clone occurred a few times. The chain joins TRBV9 to TRBJ1-2; 8 bases map to TRBD1. The CDR3 length is 13 residues. Germline V gives CDR1 SGDLS, CDR2 YYNGEE. After removal of 3 bases from V and 8 bases from J, the junction contained 6 bases not matched to a gene. The CDR3, as DNA: TGTGCCAGCAGCGCCCGCGACAGGGGCGGCTACACCTTC. This encodes CASSARDRGGYTF.

The sample holds a few counts of this clone. The CDR3 nucleotides are TGTGCCATCAGTTCGCAGCCTACAGGGGCAGATACGCAGTATTTT. It specifies CAISSQPTGADTQYF. The chain links TRBV10-3 to TRBJ2-3; 7 bases map to TRBD1. The germline V gene encodes CDR1 ENHRY and CDR2 SYGVKD. The CDR3 runs to 15 residues. V dropped 5 bases and J dropped 4; count of bases not matched to a gene: 9.

In regard to this clone: This may be a read error, as it is one base from a much larger clone. The genes are TRBV11-2 and TRBJ2-1; D unclear. CDR3 length: 15 residues. In germline, CDR1 is SGHAT, CDR2 FQNNGV. Trimming stripped 0 bases from V and 0 bases from J, with 6 bases between. CDR3 residues: CASSLEGSSYNEQFF. The CDR3 DNA reads TGTGCCAGCAGCTTAGAAGGAAGCTCCTACAATGAGCAGTTCTTC.

This clone has just a few counts. Other DNA sequences in the same sample also yield this CDR3. The chain links TRBV9 to TRBJ2-5; tentatively, D is TRBD1 (6 bases). V lost 2 bases and J lost 2, with 7 bases in between. CDR1 and CDR2 (germline): SGDLS, YYNGEE. CDR3 length: 13 amino acids. The CDR3 bases are TGTGCCAGCAGCGTCCAGGGGCAAGAGACCCAGTACTTC. It is translated as CASSVQGQETQYF. The variable domain in full, completed from reference TRBV9 and TRBJ2-5, reads DSGVTQTPKHLITATGQRVTLRCSPRSGDLSVYWYQQSLDQGLQFLIQYYNGEERAKGNILERFSAQQFPDLHSELNLSSLELGDSALYFCASSVQGQETQYFGPGTRLLVL.

The chain joins TRBV6-5 to TRBJ2-2, with D tentatively TRBD1 (5 bases). The CDR3 loop spans 15 amino acids. The germline gives CDR1 MNHEY, CDR2 SVGAGI. Trimming took 8 bases from V and 0 from J, leaving 13 bases between them. The DNA of the CDR3 is TGTGCCAGCGGCAGGGCAGGGTCGAACACCGGGGAGCTGTTTTTT. Protein sequence: CASGRAGSNTGELFF.

This clone was seen a few times. CDR3 in DNA: TGTGCCAGCAGCGTAGAAGAGTATAACACAGATACGCAGTATTTT. Its protein is CASSVEEYNTDTQYF. The chain recombines TRBV9 with TRBJ2-3; D is ambiguous. Trimming took 0 bases from V and 2 from J, leaving 10 bases between them. Germline CDR1 SGDLS, CDR2 YYNGEE. The CDR3 has 15 amino acids.

A single count supports this clone. The chain joins TRBV5-1 to TRBJ2-7; D possibly matches TRBD1 or TRBD2 (5 bases each). Trimming pared 0 bases from V and 5 bases from J, leaving 12 bases between. Germline V gives CDR1 SGHRS, CDR2 YFSETQ. The CDR3 covers 14 residues. CDR3 region: CASSLGGDPDEQYF. The CDR3 nucleotides read TGCGCCAGCAGCTTGGGAGGGGACCCCGACGAGCAGTACTTC.